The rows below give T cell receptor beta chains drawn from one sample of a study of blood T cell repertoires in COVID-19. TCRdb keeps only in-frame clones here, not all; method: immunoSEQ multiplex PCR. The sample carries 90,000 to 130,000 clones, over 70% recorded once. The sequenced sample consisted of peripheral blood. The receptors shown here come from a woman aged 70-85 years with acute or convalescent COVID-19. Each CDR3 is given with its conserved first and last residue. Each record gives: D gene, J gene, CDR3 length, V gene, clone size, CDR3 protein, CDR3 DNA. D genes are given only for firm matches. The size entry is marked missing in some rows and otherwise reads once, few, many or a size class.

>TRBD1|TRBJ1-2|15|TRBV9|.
CASSVSAAGGHGYTF
TGTGCCAGCAGCGTATCGGCGGCAGGGGGCCATGGCTACACCTTC
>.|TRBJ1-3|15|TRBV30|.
CAWSPTAGSGNTIYF
TGTGCCTGGAGTCCGACAGCCGGCTCTGGAAACACCATATATTTT
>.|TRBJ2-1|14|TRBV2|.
CASSLLGRTGEQFF
TGTGCCAGCAGTCTCTTAGGAAGGACTGGTGAGCAGTTCTTC
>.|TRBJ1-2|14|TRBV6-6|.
CASSPRPGNYGYTF
TGTGCCAGCAGCCCTCGGCCGGGGAACTATGGCTACACCTTC
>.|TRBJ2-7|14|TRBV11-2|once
CASSLDRGWYEQYF
TGTGCCAGCAGCTTAGACAGGGGTTGGTACGAGCAGTACTTC
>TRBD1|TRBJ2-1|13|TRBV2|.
CASSESGGLEQFF
TGTGCCAGCAGTGAATCAGGGGGCCTTGAGCAGTTCTTC
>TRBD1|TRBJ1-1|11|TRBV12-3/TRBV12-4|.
CASSSGGLAFF
TGTGCCAGCAGTTCAGGGGGCTTAGCTTTCTTT
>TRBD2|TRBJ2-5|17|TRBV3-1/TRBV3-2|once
CASSQSSGRRGGETQYF
TGTGCCAGCAGCCAAAGTAGCGGGAGACGGGGGGGAGAGACCCAGTACTTC
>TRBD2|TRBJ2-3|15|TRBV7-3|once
CASSLAGGPADTQYF
TGTGCCAGCAGCTTAGCGGGAGGGCCCGCAGATACGCAGTATTTT
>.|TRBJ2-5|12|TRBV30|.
CAWSPSEETQYF
TGTGCCTGGAGTCCCTCCGAAGAGACCCAGTACTTC
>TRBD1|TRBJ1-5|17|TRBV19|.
CASSTAGGWRSNQPQHF
TGTGCCAGTAGTACCGCAGGGGGTTGGCGGAGCAATCAGCCCCAGCATTTT
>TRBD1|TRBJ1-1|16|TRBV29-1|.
CSVEERTGLKFAEAFF
TGCAGCGTTGAAGAGCGGACAGGGTTAAAGTTCGCTGAAGCTTTCTTT
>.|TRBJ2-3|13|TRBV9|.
CASSVEGVDTQYF
TGTGCCAGCAGCGTAGAGGGGGTAGATACGCAGTATTTT
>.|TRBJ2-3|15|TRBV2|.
CASSEAALRANTQYF
TGTGCCAGCAGTGAAGCCGCATTGCGAGCGAATACGCAGTATTTT
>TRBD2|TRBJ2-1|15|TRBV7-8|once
CASSLGRGGHNEQFF
TGTGCCAGCAGCTTAGGGCGGGGGGGACACAATGAGCAGTTCTTC
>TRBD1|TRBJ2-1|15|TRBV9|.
CASSVAGGVFNEQFF
TGTGCCAGCAGCGTAGCAGGGGGCGTCTTCAATGAGCAGTTCTTC
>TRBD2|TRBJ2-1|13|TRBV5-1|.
CASTLAGVNEQFF
TGCGCCAGCACACTAGCGGGAGTCAATGAGCAGTTCTTC
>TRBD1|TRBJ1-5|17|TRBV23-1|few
CASSSHPTQGLTQPQHF
TGCGCCAGCAGCAGTCACCCTACACAGGGGTTGACCCAGCCCCAGCATTTT
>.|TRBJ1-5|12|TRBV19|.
CATGNSNQPQHF
TGTGCTACAGGGAATAGCAATCAGCCCCAGCATTTT
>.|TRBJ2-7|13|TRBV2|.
CASSDLVPYEQYF
TGTGCCAGCAGTGATTTAGTCCCCTACGAGCAGTACTTC
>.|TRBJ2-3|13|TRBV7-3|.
CASSLEEGDTQYF
TGTGCCAGCAGCTTAGAAGAGGGAGATACGCAGTATTTT
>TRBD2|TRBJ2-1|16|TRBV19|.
CASTQIRGVPYNEQFF
TGTGCCAGTACCCAGATCCGGGGGGTGCCTTACAATGAGCAGTTCTTC
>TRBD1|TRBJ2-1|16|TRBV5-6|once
CASSSPGRTGVYEQFF
TGTGCCAGCAGCTCGCCCGGAAGGACAGGGGTGTATGAGCAGTTCTTC
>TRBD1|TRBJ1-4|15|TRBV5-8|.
CASSLHGTGGGKLFF
TGTGCCAGCAGCTTGCATGGGACAGGGGGCGGAAAACTGTTTTTT
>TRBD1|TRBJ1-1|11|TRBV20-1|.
CSGTGETEAFF
TGCAGTGGGACAGGGGAAACTGAAGCTTTCTTT
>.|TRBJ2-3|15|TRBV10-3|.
CAISDGQGTTDTQYF
TGTGCCATCAGTGACGGCCAGGGCACTACAGATACGCAGTATTTT
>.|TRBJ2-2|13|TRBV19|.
CASSIRGTGELFF
TGTGCCAGTAGTATCCGAGGCACCGGGGAGCTGTTTTTT
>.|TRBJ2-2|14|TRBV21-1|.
CASSRSVGEGELFF
TGTGCCAGCAGCAGATCGGTCGGAGAGGGGGAGCTGTTTTTT
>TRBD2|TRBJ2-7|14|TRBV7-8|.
CASSIGLVRYEQYF
TGTGCCAGCAGCATAGGACTAGTCCGCTACGAGCAGTACTTC
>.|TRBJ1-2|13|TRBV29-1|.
CSGSQGSGYGYTF
TGCAGCGGATCCCAGGGGTCCGGCTATGGCTACACCTTC
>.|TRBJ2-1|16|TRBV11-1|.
CASSSTTVTGRNEQFF
TGTGCCAGCAGCTCCACGACCGTGACAGGGAGGAATGAGCAGTTCTTC
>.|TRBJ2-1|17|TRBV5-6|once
CASSLGRLRSSYNEQFF
TGTGCCAGCAGCTTGGGTCGCCTTAGAAGCTCCTACAATGAGCAGTTCTTC
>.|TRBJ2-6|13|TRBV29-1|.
CSVRVTGANVLTF
TGCAGCGTTCGAGTAACTGGGGCCAACGTCCTGACTTTC